The entry below describes one T cell receptor beta chain. This entry belongs to a study of graft-versus-host responses after intestinal transplantation. This CDR3 comprises 13 residues. Trimming shortened V by 4 bases and J by 1 base, and 7 bases separated the two germline ends. From germline, CDR1 is LNHDA and CDR2 SQIVND (reference sequence). The starting material, graft tissue, was processed to release intraepithelial and lamina propria lymphocytes. TCRdb's table, derived via immunoSEQ multiplex PCR, lists solely in-frame clones and lacks some. The sample yields about 9,600 clones, around 73% seen once.

The receptor was isolated from a human patient who received an intestinal transplant, so some T cells may come from the graft donor. This chain connects TRBV19 to TRBJ1-1; no reliable D call. This specimen consisted of ileum tissue, obtained about 520 days after intestinal transplant. The CDR3 DNA reads as TGTGCCAGTAGTAAAGGACGGAACACTGAAGCTTTCTTT. Its protein product is CASSKGRNTEAFF.